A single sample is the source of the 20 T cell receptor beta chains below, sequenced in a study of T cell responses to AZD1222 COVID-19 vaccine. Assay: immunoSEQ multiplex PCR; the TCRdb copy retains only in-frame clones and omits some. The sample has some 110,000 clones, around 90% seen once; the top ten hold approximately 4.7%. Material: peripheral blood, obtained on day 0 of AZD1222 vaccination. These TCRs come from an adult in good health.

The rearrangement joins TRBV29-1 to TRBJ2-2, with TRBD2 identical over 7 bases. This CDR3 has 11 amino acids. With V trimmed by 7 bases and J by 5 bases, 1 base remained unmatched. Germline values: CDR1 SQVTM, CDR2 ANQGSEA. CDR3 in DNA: TGCAGCGGGCGGGGGACCGGGGAGCTGTTTTTT. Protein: CSGRGTGELFF.

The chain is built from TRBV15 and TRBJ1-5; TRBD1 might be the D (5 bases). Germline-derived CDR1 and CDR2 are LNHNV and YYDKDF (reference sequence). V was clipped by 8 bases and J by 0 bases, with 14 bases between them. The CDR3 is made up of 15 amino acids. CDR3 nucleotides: TGTGCCACCCGGTATGGGGGGAATAGCAATCAGCCCCAGCATTTT. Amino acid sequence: CATRYGGNSNQPQHF. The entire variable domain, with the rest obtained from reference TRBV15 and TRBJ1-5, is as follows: DAMVIQNPRYQVTQFGKPVTLSCSQTLNHNVMYWYQQKSSQAPKLLFHYYDKDFNNEADTPDNFQSRRPNTSFCFLDIRSPGLGDTAMYLCATRYGGNSNQPQHFGDGTRLSIL.

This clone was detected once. The CDR3 loop is CASSLGVAETQYF. The CDR3 region has the DNA TGTGCCAGCAGCTTAGGGGTCGCGGAGACCCAGTACTTC. The chain couples TRBV5-6 to TRBJ2-5; a weak D match, TRBD1 (5 bases). The germline gives CDR1 SGHDT, CDR2 YYEEEE. V lost 2 bases, J lost 5 bases, and 10 bases lay in between. The CDR3 runs 13 residues.

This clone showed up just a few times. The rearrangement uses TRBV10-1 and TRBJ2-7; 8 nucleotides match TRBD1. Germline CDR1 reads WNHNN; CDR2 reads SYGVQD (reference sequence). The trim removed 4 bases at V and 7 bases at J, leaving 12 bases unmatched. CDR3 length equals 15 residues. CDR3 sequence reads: CASSGQGQGREEQYF. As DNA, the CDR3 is TGCGCCAGCAGTGGACAAGGACAGGGTAGGGAGGAGCAGTACTTC.

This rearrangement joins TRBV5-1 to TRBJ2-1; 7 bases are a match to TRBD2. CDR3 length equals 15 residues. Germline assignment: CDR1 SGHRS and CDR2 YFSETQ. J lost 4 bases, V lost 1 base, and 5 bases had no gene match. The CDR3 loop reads CASSLSAGAYNEQFF. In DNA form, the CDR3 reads TGCGCCAGCAGCTTGTCGGCGGGAGCTTACAATGAGCAGTTCTTC.

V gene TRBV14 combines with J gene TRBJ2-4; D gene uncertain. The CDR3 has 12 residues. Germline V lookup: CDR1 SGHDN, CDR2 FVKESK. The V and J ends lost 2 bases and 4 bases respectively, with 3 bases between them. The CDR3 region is CASSQWKNIQYF. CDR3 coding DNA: TGTGCCAGCAGCCAATGGAAAAACATTCAGTACTTC. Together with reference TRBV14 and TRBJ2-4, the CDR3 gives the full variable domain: EAGVTQFPSHSVIEKGQTVTLRCDPISGHDNLYWYRRVMGKEIKFLLHFVKESKQDESGMPNNRFLAERTGGTYSTLKVQPAELEDSGVYFCASSQWKNIQYFGAGTRLSVL.

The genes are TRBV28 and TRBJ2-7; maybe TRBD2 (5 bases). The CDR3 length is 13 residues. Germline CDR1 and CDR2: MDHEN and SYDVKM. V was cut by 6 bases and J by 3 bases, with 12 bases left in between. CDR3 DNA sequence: TGTGCCAGCAGCTTGGACTGGTACTACGAGCAGTACTTC. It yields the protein CASSLDWYYEQYF.

As DNA, the CDR3 is TGCGCCAGCAGCCAAGGCAGGGCGTTGGTCACTGAAGCTTTCTTT. This encodes CASSQGRALVTEAFF. V gene TRBV4-1 combines with J gene TRBJ1-1; tentative D call: TRBD1 (5 bases). Germline V gene lookup returns CDR1 MGHRA and CDR2 YSYEKL. This CDR3 contains 15 residues. Deletions cut 1 base from V and 4 bases from J, with 13 bases between.

CDR3 region: CASSPTGTAGNTIYF. In DNA form, the CDR3 reads TGTGCCAGCAGTCCCACCGGGACAGCTGGAAACACCATATATTTT. This rearrangement joins TRBV28 to TRBJ1-3; 7 nucleotides line up with TRBD1. The germline V gene has CDR1 MDHEN and CDR2 SYDVKM. This CDR3 comprises 15 residues. V lost 5 bases and J lost 2; bases outside the gene matches: 6.

CDR3 protein: CASTSWQRRYQPQHF. The CDR3 coding sequence is TGTGCCAGTACCTCTTGGCAGAGGCGGTATCAGCCCCAGCATTTT. The rearrangement joins TRBV19 to TRBJ1-5; D gene unclear. Trimming left V 7 bases short and J 5 bases short, with 18 bases between. The CDR3 runs 15 residues. Germline V gene lookup returns CDR1 LNHDA and CDR2 SQIVND (reference sequence).

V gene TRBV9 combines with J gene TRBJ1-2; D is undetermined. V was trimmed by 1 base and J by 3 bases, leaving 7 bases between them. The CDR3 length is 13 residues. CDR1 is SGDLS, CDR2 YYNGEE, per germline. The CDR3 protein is CASSVRVDYGYTF. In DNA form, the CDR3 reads TGTGCCAGCAGCGTAAGGGTCGACTATGGCTACACCTTC. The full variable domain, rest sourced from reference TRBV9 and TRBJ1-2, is DSGVTQTPKHLITATGQRVTLRCSPRSGDLSVYWYQQSLDQGLQFLIQYYNGEERAKGNILERFSAQQFPDLHSELNLSSLELGDSALYFCASSVRVDYGYTFGSGTRLTVV.

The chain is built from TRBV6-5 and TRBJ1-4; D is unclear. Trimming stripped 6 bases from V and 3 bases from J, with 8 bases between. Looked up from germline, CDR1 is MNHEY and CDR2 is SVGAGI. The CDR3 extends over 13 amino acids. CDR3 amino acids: CASRGSPNEKLFF. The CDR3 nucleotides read TGTGCCAGCAGGGGCAGCCCTAATGAAAAACTGTTTTTT.

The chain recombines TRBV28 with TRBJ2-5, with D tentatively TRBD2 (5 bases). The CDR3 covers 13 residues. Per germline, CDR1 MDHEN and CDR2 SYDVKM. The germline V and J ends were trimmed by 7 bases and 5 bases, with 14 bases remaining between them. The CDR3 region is CASTREDGETQYF. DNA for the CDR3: TGTGCCAGCACCCGGGAAGACGGGGAGACCCAGTACTTC.

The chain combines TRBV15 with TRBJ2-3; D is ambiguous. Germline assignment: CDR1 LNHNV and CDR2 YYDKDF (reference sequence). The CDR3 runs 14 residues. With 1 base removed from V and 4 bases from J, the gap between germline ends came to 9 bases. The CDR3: CATSRGGTADTQYF. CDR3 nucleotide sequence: TGTGCCACCAGCAGAGGAGGCACTGCAGATACGCAGTATTTT.

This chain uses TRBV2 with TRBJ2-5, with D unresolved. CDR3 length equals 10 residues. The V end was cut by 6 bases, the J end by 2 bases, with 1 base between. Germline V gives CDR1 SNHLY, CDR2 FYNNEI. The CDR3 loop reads CASRQETQYF. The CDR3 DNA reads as TGTGCCAGCAGACAAGAGACCCAGTACTTC.

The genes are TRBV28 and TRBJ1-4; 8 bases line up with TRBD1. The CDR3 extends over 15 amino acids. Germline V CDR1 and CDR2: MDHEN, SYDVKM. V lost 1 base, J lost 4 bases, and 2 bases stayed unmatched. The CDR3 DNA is TGTGCCAGCAGTTTATCGACAGGGGATAATGAAAAACTGTTTTTT. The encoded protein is CASSLSTGDNEKLFF.

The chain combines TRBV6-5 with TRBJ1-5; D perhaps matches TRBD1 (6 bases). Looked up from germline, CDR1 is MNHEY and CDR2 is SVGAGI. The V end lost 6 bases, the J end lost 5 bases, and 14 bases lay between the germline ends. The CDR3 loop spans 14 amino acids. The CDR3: CASSRGGHHQPQHF. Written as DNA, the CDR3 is TGTGCCAGCAGCCGGGGGGGACACCATCAGCCCCAGCATTTT.

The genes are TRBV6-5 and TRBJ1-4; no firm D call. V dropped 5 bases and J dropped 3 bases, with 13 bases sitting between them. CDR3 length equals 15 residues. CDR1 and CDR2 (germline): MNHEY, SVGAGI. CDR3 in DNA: TGTGCCAGCAGTACCAGACCGTCGGCTAATGAAAAACTGTTTTTT. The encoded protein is CASSTRPSANEKLFF.

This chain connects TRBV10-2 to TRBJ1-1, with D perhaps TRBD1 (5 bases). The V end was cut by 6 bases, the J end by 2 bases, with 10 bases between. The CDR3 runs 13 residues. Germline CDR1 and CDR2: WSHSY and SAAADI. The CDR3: CASSLDSNTEAFF. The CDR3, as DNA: TGCGCCAGCAGCCTCGACAGTAACACTGAAGCTTTCTTT.

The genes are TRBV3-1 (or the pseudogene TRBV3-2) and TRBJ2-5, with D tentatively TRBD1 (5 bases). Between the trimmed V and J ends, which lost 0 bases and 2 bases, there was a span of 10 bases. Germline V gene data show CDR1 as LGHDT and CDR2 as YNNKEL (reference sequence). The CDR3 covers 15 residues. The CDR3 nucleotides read TGTGCCAGCAGCCAAGAGGGGCTGTTACAAGAGACCCAGTACTTC. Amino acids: CASSQEGLLQETQYF.